This TCR beta chain was identified during a study of cytomegalovirus exposure and HLA in healthy donors. Study-wide results and limits: Analysis was carried out at a later point, and it linked a missense DCLRE1C variant to TCR beta V- and J-gene trimming. Highly shared variants forming one cluster were likely a sequencing artifact. Reported results showed that the classifier diagnosed cytomegalovirus status with high specificity and sensitivity.

Trimming took off 0 bases at V and 6 bases at J, with 9 bases between the two ends. The V gene's germline CDR1 is ENHRY and CDR2 SYGVKD. The CDR3 runs to 15 residues. Concerning this clone: Antigen specificity is unknown.

This PCR relied on a set of 60 Vbeta primers and 13 Jbeta primers. Using immunoSEQ multiplex PCR, the repertoire was profiled, and TCRdb retains in-frame clones only, with some absent. This table has 160,000 or so clones, 55% to 75% appearing once. The TCR comes from a human donor in good health. The specimen was PBMCs. V usage is TRBV10-3 and J usage is TRBJ1-6; D is unresolved. The CDR3 DNA reads TGTGCCATCAGTGAGTCTAGTACCGTTAATTCACCCCTCCACTTT. This sequence encodes CAISESSTVNSPLHF.